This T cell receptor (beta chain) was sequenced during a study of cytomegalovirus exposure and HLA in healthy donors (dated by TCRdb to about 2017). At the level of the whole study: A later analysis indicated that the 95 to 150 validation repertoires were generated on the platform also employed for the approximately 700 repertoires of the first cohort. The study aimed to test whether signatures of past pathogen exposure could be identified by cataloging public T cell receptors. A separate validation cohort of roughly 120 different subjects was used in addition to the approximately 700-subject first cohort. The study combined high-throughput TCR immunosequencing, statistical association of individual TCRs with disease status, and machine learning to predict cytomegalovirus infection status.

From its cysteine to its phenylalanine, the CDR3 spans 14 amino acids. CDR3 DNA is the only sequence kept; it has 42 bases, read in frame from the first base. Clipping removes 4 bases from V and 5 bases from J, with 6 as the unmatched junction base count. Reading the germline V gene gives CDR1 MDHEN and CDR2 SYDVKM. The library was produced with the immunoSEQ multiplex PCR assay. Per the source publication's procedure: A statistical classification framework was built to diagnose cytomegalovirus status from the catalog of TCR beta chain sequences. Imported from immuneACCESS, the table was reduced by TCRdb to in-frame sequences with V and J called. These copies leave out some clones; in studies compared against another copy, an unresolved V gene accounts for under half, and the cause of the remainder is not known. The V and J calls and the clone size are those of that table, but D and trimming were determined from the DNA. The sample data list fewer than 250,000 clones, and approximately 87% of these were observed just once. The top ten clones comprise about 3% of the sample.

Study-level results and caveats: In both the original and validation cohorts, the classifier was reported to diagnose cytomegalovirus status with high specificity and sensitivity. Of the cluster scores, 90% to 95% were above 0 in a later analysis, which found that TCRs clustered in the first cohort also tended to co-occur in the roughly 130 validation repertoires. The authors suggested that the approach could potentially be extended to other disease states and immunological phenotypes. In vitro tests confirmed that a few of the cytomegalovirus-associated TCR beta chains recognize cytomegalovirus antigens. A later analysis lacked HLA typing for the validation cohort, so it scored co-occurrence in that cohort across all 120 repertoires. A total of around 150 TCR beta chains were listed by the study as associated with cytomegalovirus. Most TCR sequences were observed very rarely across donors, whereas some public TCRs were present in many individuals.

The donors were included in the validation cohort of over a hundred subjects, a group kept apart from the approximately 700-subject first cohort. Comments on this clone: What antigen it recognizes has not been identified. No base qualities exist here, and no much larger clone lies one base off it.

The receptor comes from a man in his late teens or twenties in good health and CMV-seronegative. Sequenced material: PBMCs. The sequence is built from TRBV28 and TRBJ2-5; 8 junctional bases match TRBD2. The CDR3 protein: CASSSAGGRETQYF. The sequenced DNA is TGTGCCAGCAGTTCCGCGGGGGGCAGGGAGACCCAGTACTTC.